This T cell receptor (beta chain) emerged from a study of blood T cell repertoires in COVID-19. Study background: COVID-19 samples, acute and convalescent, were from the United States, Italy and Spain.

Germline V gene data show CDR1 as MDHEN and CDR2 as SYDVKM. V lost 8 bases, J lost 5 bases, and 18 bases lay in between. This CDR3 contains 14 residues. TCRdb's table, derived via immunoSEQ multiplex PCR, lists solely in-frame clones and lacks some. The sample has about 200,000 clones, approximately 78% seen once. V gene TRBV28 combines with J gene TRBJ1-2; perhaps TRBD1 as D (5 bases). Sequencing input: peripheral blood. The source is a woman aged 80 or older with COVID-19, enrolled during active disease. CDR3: CASLGQGRSYGYTF. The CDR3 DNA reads TGTGCCAGCTTAGGGCAGGGCCGAAGTTATGGCTACACCTTC.